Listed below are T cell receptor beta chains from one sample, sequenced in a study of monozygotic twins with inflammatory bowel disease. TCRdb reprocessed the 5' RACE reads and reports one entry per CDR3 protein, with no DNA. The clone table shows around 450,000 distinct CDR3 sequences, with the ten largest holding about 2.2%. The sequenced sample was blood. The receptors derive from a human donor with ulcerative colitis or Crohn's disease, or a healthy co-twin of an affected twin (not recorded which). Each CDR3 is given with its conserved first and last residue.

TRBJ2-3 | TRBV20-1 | CSARDLRDTQYF
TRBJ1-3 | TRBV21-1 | CARNPGGSGNTIYF
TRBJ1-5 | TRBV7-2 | CASSWGQGSEQPQHF
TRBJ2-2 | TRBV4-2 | CASSQSRDTTGELFF
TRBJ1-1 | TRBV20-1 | CSARGGTVNTEAFF
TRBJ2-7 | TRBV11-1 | CASSLARGQTHSYEQYF
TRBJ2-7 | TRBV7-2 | CASTDWEGLNYEQYF
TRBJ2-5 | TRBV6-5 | CASSSGDGTQYF
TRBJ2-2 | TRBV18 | CASSPPTGTNTGELFF
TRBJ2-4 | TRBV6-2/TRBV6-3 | CASSYSNGVRLEPAAKNIQYF
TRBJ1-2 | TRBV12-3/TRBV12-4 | CASNPRKKNYGYTF
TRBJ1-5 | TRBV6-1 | CASSTLGAGMSQPQHF
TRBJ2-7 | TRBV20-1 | CSAWTSPGPYEQYF
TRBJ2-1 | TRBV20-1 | CSAVGTGGYNEQFF
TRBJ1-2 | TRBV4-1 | CASSQDPGFFGYTF
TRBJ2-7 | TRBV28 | CASTAGGGDSYEQYF
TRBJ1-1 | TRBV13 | CASTLSPYSAFF
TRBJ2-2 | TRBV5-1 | CASSLIGTNTGELFF
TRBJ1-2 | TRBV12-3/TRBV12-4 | CASVGAVNYGYTF
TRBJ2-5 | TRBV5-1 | CASSLAGTETQYF
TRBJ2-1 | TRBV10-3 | CATGGTGSLTVINEQFF
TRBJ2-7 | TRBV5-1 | CASSLGTSGLYEQYF
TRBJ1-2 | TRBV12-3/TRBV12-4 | CASSLMANYGYTF
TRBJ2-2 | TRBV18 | CASSPPTSATNTGELFF
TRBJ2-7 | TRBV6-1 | CASSPRDNPREKQYF
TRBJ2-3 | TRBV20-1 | CSASTRLLHNTDTQYF
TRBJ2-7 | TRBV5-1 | CASSLGPGTGVSYEQYF
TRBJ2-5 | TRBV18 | CASSPPSVGETQYF
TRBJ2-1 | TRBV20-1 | CSVETGLKNEQFF
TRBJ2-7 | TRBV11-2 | CASSTTGTANYEQYF
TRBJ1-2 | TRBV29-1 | CSVEDEGKNGYTF